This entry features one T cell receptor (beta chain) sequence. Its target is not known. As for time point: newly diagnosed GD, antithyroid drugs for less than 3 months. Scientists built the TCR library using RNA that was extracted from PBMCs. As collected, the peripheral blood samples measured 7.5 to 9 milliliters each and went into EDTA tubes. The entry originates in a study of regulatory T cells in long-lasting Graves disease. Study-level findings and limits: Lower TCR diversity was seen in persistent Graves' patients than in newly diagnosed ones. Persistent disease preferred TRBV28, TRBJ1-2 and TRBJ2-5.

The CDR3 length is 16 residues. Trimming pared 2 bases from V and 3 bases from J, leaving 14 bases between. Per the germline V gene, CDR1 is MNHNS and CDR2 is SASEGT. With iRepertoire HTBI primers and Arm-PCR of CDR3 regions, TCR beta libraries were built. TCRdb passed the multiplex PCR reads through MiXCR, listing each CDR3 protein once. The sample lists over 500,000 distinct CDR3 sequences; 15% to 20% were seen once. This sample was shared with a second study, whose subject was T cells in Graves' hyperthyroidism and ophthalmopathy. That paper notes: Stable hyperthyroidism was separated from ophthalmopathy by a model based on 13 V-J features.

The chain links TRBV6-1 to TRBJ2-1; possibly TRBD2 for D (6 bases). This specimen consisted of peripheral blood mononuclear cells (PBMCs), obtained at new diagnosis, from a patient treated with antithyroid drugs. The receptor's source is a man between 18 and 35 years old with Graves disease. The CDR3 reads CASSEKVSGLYNEQFF. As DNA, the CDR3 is TGTGCCAGCAGTGAAAAAGTTAGCGGCCTCTACAATGAGCAGTTCTTC.